Following are 11 T cell receptor beta chains from one sample sequenced in a study of blood T cells in healthy people across ages. Primers used in a second PCR of about 7 to 12 cycles were a sample-barcoded 5' primer and a J-beta primer mix. TCRdb re-analysed the 5' RACE reads in MiXCR, keeping a single row per CDR3 protein. The sample has over 600,000 distinct CDR3 sequences; around three fifths are singletons. Sequenced input: blood. These receptors were obtained from a man aged 40-50 years in good health.

This clonotype appeared a few times. The CDR3 spells CASSLEGWNSGRNTEAFF. The CDR3 DNA is TGCGCCAGCAGCTTGGAAGGATGGAATTCCGGGAGGAACACTGAAGCTTTCTTT. This sequence joins TRBV5-1 and TRBJ1-1; D is uncertain. The CDR3 is made up of 18 amino acids. In germline, CDR1 is SGHRS, CDR2 YFSETQ. V shed 0 bases and J shed 1 base, with 19 bases lying between them.

The chain couples TRBV24-1 to TRBJ2-2; D gene uncertain. This CDR3 contains 13 residues. Germline assignment: CDR1 KGHDR and CDR2 SFDVKD. V lost 0 bases and J 14 bases, leaving 12 bases between the germline ends. The CDR3 nucleotides are TGTGCCACCAGTGATTTGTTGAGGAGTCAACTGTTTTTT. Translating it yields CATSDLLRSQLFF.

This chain links TRBV7-2 with TRBJ2-3; a possible D gene is TRBD2 (5 bases). The germline gives CDR1 SGHTA, CDR2 FQGNSA. Trimming removed 4 bases from V and 5 bases from J, with 19 bases in between. CDR3 size: 16 residues. The CDR3 reads CASSSIASSSLDTQYF. The CDR3 DNA reads as TGTGCCAGCAGCTCCATAGCGAGCTCGAGTTTAGATACGCAGTATTTT.

V gene TRBV6-5 combines with J gene TRBJ2-2; tentative D call: TRBD1 (6 bases). CDR3 size: 20 residues. V lost 3 bases to trimming and J lost 7 bases, with 30 bases between them. Germline V gene lookup returns CDR1 MNHEY and CDR2 SVGAGI. CDR3 bases: TGTGCCAGCAGTTATATGCCACTAACGAGGGCCGGACAGTTCGACGGGGAGCTGTTTTTT. Residues: CASSYMPLTRAGQFDGELFF.

V usage is TRBV11-3 and J usage is TRBJ2-5; D gene unclear. Germline V gives CDR1 SGHNT, CDR2 YENEEA. Trimming pared 4 bases from V and 3 bases from J, leaving 9 bases between. This CDR3 comprises 13 residues. The CDR3 sequence is CASSCSPKETQYF. As DNA, the CDR3 is TGTGCCAGCAGCTGCTCCCCAAAAGAGACCCAGTACTTC. The full variable domain, completed using reference TRBV11-3 and TRBJ2-5, is EAGVVQSPRYKIIEKKQPVAFWCNPISGHNTLYWYLQNLGQGPELLIRYENEEAVDDSQLPKDRFSAERLKGVDSTLKIQPAELGDSAVYLCASSCSPKETQYFGPGTRLLVL.

This chain links TRBV4-1 with TRBJ1-2; a possible D gene is TRBD1 (6 bases). V shed 2 bases and J shed 3 bases, with 10 bases lying between them. CDR1 and CDR2 (germline): MGHRA, YSYEKL. CDR3 size: 14 residues. CDR3 amino acids: CASSQQQGYYGYTF. Here the CDR3 DNA reads TGCGCCAGCAGCCAACAACAGGGTTACTATGGCTACACCTTC.

This clonotype has just one count. The CDR3: CASSVSTGMDEKLFF. CDR3 DNA sequence: TGTGCCAGCAGCGTATCGACAGGGATGGACGAAAAACTGTTTTTT. The V and J genes are TRBV3-1 and TRBJ1-4; 7 positions agree with TRBD1. The CDR3 sequence is 15 residues long. V lost 5 bases and J lost 8; bases outside the gene matches: 11. The germline gives CDR1 LGHDT, CDR2 YNNKEL (reference sequence).

The DNA for the CDR3 is TGTGCCATCAGTGAGGGACTAGCGGCACTTAACACAGATACGCAGTATTTT. Its protein product is CAISEGLAALNTDTQYF. The chain links TRBV10-3 to TRBJ2-3; 10 positions match TRBD2. V shed 2 bases and J 2 bases; nucleotides not matched to a gene: 7. Germline lookup yields CDR1 ENHRY and CDR2 SYGVKD. CDR3 length: 17 amino acids.

The chain links TRBV6-2 or TRBV6-3 to TRBJ2-7; D ambiguous. The V gene lost 2 bases and the J gene lost 1 base, with 18 bases spanning the gap. Germline CDR1 is MNHEY and CDR2 is SVGEGT. This CDR3 has 17 amino acids. The CDR3 DNA is TGTGCCAGCAGTTACCCACCCCCAGGAGAAAGTTCCTACGAGCAGTACTTC. This translates into CASSYPPPGESSYEQYF.

This clonotype was picked up one time. V usage is TRBV20-1 and J usage is TRBJ2-3; 8 nucleotides match TRBD2. The germline CDR1 and CDR2 sequences are DFQATT and SNEGSKA (reference sequence). This CDR3 spans 15 amino acids. V lost 5 bases to trimming and J lost 2 bases; unmatched junction nucleotides: 9. This CDR3 reads CSALPIGRATDTQYF. For the CDR3, the DNA is TGCAGTGCTCTACCGATCGGGAGGGCCACAGATACGCAGTATTTT.

The chain links TRBV4-2 to TRBJ2-5; D might be TRBD1 (6 bases). V was trimmed by 4 bases and J by 5 bases, leaving 26 bases between them. Germline V gene lookup returns CDR1 LGHNA and CDR2 YNFKEQ. This CDR3 has 18 residues. CDR3 nucleotide sequence: TGTGCCAGCAGCCCTTCGGATAGGGGGAATCTGGGTGCGGAGACCCAGTACTTC. Translated: CASSPSDRGNLGAETQYF.